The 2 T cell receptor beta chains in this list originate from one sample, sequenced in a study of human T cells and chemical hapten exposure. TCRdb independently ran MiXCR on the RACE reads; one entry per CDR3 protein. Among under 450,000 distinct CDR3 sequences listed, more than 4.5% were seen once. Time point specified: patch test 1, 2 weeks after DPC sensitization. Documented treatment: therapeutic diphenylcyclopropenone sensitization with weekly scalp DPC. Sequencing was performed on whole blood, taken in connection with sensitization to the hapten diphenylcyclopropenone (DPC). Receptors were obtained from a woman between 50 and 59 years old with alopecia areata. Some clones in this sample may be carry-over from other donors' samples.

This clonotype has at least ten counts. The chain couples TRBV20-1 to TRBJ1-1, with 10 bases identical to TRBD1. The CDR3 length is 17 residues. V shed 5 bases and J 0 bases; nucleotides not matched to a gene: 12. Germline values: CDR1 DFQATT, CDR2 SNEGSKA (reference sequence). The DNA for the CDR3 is TGCAGTGCTCCGACTGACAGGGGGCTCCCCATGAACACTGAAGCTTTCTTT. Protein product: CSAPTDRGLPMNTEAFF.

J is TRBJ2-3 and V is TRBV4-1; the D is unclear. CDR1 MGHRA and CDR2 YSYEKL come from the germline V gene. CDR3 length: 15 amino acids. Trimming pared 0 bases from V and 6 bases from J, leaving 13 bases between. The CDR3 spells CASSQEGGPKDTQYF. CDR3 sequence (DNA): TGCGCCAGCAGCCAAGAGGGCGGACCAAAGGATACGCAGTATTTT.